This TCR beta chain was sequenced during a study of shared clonotypes between healthy human individuals. CDR1 is SGHTA and CDR2 is FQGNSA in the germline V gene. The CDR3 is made up of 12 amino acids. Trimming removed 5 bases from V and 9 bases from J, with 11 bases in between. Assay execution took place at the deep level. TCRdb keeps only in-frame clones here, not all; method: immunoSEQ multiplex PCR. Among about half a million clones, roughly 80% were seen once, and the ten largest hold about an eighth. Material: PBMCs. The sequence was obtained from a middle-aged woman in good health. Some clones in this sample may be carry-over from other donors' samples. V gene TRBV7-2 combines with J gene TRBJ1-5; D is uncertain. In nucleotides, the CDR3 is TGTGCCAGCAGCGACTCTGGGTTGCCCCAGCATTTT. Translation gives CASSDSGLPQHF.